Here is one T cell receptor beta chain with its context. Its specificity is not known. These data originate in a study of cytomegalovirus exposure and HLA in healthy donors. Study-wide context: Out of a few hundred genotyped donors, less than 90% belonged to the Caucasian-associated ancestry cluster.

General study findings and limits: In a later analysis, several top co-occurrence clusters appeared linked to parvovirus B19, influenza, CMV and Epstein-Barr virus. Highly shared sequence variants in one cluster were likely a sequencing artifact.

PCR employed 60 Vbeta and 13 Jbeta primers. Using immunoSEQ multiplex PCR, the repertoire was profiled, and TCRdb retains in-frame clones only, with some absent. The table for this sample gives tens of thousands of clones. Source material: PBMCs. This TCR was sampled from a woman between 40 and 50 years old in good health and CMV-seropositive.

CDR3 sequence (DNA): TGCGCCAGCAGTGAGATGGGGGGGCTTCGCAATCAGCCCCAGCATTTT. Translating gives CASSEMGGLRNQPQHF. This sequence joins TRBV10-2 and TRBJ1-5; tentatively, D is TRBD1 (6 bases). The CDR3 spans 16 residues. Germline CDR1 WSHSY, CDR2 SAAADI. Trimming shortened V by 2 bases and J by 2 bases, and 13 bases separated the two germline ends.